The 14 T cell receptor beta chains reported below all come from one sample, sequenced in a study of blood T cell repertoires in COVID-19. Clones were read by immunoSEQ multiplex PCR, and TCRdb kept only the in-frame ones, dropping some. This table has about 380,000 clones, around 90% appearing once. Sequencing was performed on PBMCs or T cells enriched from blood (not recorded which). The receptors shown here come from a woman between 18 and 29 years old who had recovered from COVID-19.

This clone has only a few counts. The chain couples TRBV6-5 to TRBJ1-2; D is uncertain. V dropped 2 bases and J dropped 4 bases, with 8 bases sitting between them. The CDR3 runs to 13 residues. CDR1 is MNHEY, CDR2 SVGAGI, per germline. Written as DNA, the CDR3 is TGTGCCAGCAGTTACCGGGAAACCTATGGCTACACCTTC. Residues: CASSYRETYGYTF.

V gene TRBV6-5 combines with J gene TRBJ1-2; D not resolved. Trimming took off 8 bases at V and 6 bases at J, with 16 bases between the two ends. This CDR3 spans 13 amino acids. Germline CDR1 reads MNHEY; CDR2 reads SVGAGI. This CDR3 reads CASRLKIPHGYTF. The CDR3 nucleotides are TGTGCCAGCCGACTTAAAATTCCCCATGGCTACACCTTC.

This chain uses TRBV29-1 with TRBJ2-1, with D tentatively TRBD2 (5 bases). Germline loops: CDR1 SQVTM, CDR2 ANQGSEA. The CDR3 consists of 12 residues. V was clipped by 6 bases and J by 1 base, with 7 bases between them. Written as DNA, the CDR3 is TGCAGCGTGGAGGTGTCCTACAATGAGCAGTTCTTC. It encodes CSVEVSYNEQFF.

CDR3 coding DNA: TGTGCCAGCAGCTTGGGGGGAATAAGACAGGGGCGGAACGAGCAGTACTTC. Its protein product is CASSLGGIRQGRNEQYF. The chain recombines TRBV5-6 with TRBJ2-7; 8 bases match TRBD1. CDR1 is SGHDT, CDR2 YYEEEE, per germline. V was clipped by 0 bases and J by 5 bases; unmatched bases: 13. CDR3 length: 17 amino acids.

The chain combines TRBV4-1 with TRBJ2-1, with 14 bases matching TRBD2. CDR3 length equals 17 residues. Germline lookup yields CDR1 MGHRA and CDR2 YSYEKL. J was trimmed by 5 bases and V by 4 bases; bases with no gene match: 7. The CDR3 loop reads CASSPRGLAGAHNEQFF. Written as DNA, the CDR3 is TGCGCCAGCAGCCCACGGGGACTAGCGGGGGCACACAATGAGCAGTTCTTC.

The CDR3, as DNA: TGTGCCAGCAGCCAAGGATGGAGTCAGCCGGCCGGGGAGCTGTTTTTT. It specifies CASSQGWSQPAGELFF. The chain has TRBV7-9 and TRBJ2-2; D is undetermined. Trimming removed 5 bases at V and 6 bases at J, with 19 bases between. Germline assignment: CDR1 SEHNR and CDR2 FQNEAQ (reference sequence). The CDR3 is 16 residues long.

The chain couples TRBV28 to TRBJ1-1, with D possibly being TRBD1 (5 bases). The CDR3 extends over 15 amino acids. The V end was cut by 6 bases, the J end by 3 bases, with 17 bases between. Germline CDR1 is MDHEN and CDR2 is SYDVKM. The CDR3 DNA reads as TGTGCCAGCAGGGGACTGGGGGACTCACACACTGAAGCTTTCTTT. Translation: CASRGLGDSHTEAFF.

The genes are TRBV6-5 and TRBJ2-2, with TRBD1 as a possible D gene (6 bases). The V end lost 6 bases, the J end lost 1 base, and 6 bases lay between the germline ends. This CDR3 has 13 residues. CDR1 MNHEY and CDR2 SVGAGI come from the germline V gene. CDR3 protein: CASRTGNTGELFF. Written as DNA, the CDR3 is TGTGCCAGCAGGACAGGGAACACCGGGGAGCTGTTTTTT.

The V gene is TRBV4-1, the J gene TRBJ1-2; D remains ambiguous. The V and J ends lost 4 bases and 4 bases respectively, with 16 bases between them. CDR1 and CDR2 (germline): MGHRA, YSYEKL. The CDR3 has 15 residues. Written as DNA, the CDR3 is TGCGCCAGCAGCCCCCAGACGGCGGCCCTCTATGGCTACACCTTC. Its translation: CASSPQTAALYGYTF.

The chain couples TRBV30 to TRBJ1-2, with TRBD1 matching over 10 bases. Germline V lookup: CDR1 GTSNPN, CDR2 SVGIG (reference sequence). This CDR3 has 14 amino acids. V lost 1 base and J lost 8; bases outside the gene matches: 7. As DNA, the CDR3 is TGTGCCTGGAGTGGGACAGGGGGGACAGGCGGCTACACCTTC. Residues: CAWSGTGGTGGYTF. Full variable domain (rest looked up from reference TRBV30 and TRBJ1-2): SQTIHQWPATLVQPVGSPLSLECTVEGTSNPNLYWYRQAAGRGLQLLFYSVGIGQISSEVPQNLSASRPQDRQFILSSKKLLLSDSGFYLCAWSGTGGTGGYTFGSGTRLTVV.

The rearrangement uses TRBV24-1 and TRBJ2-5; 7 nucleotides agree with TRBD2. The CDR3 loop spans 15 amino acids. V dropped 2 bases and J dropped 3; count of bases not matched to a gene: 5. Germline-derived CDR1 and CDR2 are KGHDR and SFDVKD. CDR3 amino acids: CATSDYRGGEETQYF. CDR3 DNA sequence: TGTGCCACCAGTGATTACCGCGGGGGTGAAGAGACCCAGTACTTC.

V gene TRBV5-8 combines with J gene TRBJ2-3, with D hard to call. Germline V CDR1 and CDR2: SGHTS, YDEGEE. The CDR3 sequence is 13 residues long. The V gene lost 0 bases and the J gene lost 3 bases, with 5 bases spanning the gap. The CDR3 nucleotides are TGTGCCAGCAGCTTGGAGGAGACAGATACGCAGTATTTT. This encodes CASSLEETDTQYF.

The V gene is TRBV21-1, the J gene TRBJ2-3; the D segment call TRBD2 is taken from the table without a DNA check. TRBV21-1 is a recognized pseudogene. The CDR3 runs 20 residues. CDR3 sequence: CASSTRLLAGGISSTDTQYF. Written as DNA, the CDR3 is TGTGCCAGCAGCACCAGACTACTAGCGGGGGGAATATCTAGCACAGATACGCAGTATTTT.

This chain uses TRBV11-3 with TRBJ2-2; unclear D gene. V was cut by 5 bases and J by 6 bases, with 13 bases left in between. CDR1 and CDR2 from the germline V gene are SGHNT and YENEEA. CDR3 size: 14 residues. The CDR3 bases are TGTGCCAGCAGCATTCTAACCGGGTCCGGGGAGCTGTTTTTT. This translates into CASSILTGSGELFF.